These T cell receptor beta chains were read from a single sample in a study of beta chain features in type 1 diabetes. Clones were sequenced by immunoSEQ multiplex PCR, and TCRdb holds only the in-frame ones, with some missing. The table lists roughly 250,000 clones, roughly 22% of them singletons. The sequenced sample was naive CD4+ T cells from blood. The receptors derive from a middle-aged woman with type 1 diabetes. Both conserved end residues are part of each CDR3. A D gene is named only where the DNA matches it firmly. The size field is filled for only some rows; it gives once, few, many or a size class.

CDR3 DNA	CDR3 protein	J gene	V gene	D gene	clone size
TGTGCCAGCAGTCTGGGACAGGGCTACGAGCAGTACTTC	CASSLGQGYEQYF	TRBJ2-7	TRBV6-6	TRBD1	few
TGCGCCAGCAGTGACCGGTCAGGGACTGAAGCTTTCTTT	CASSDRSGTEAFF	TRBJ1-1	TRBV4-1	NA	NA
TGTGCTAGTGGGCCTGGCTGGGACATCTACGAGCAGTACTTC	CASGPGWDIYEQYF	TRBJ2-7	TRBV12-5	NA	NA
TGTGCCAGCAGTCCAGTTGGAACAGGGGGTTACGAGCAGTACTTC	CASSPVGTGGYEQYF	TRBJ2-7	TRBV28	TRBD1	few
TGTGCCTGGAGTGTCACCGGACAGCCTGTTCAGCCCCAGCATTTT	CAWSVTGQPVQPQHF	TRBJ1-5	TRBV30	NA	NA
TGTGCCAGCAGTCCACAGGGCTACGAGCAGTACTTC	CASSPQGYEQYF	TRBJ2-7	TRBV28	NA	few
TGTGCCAGCAGTCGTCAGATCCAAGAGACCCAGTACTTC	CASSRQIQETQYF	TRBJ2-5	TRBV25-1	NA	few
TGCGCCAGCAGCCAAGGCGCGACAGGGGGCTTCATGAACACTGAAGCTTTCTTT	CASSQGATGGFMNTEAFF	TRBJ1-1	TRBV4-3	TRBD1	NA
TGTGCCTGGAGTCCTCCGGGACAAGAAACCTATGGCTACACCTTC	CAWSPPGQETYGYTF	TRBJ1-2	TRBV30	NA	few
TGTGCCAGCAGCTTAGCCCGCGGCAGCCTTCAGTACTTC	CASSLARGSLQYF	TRBJ2-7	TRBV7-9	NA	few
TGTGCCAGCAGTCCGGGACAGGGGAGTGGGGAGCTGTTTTTT	CASSPGQGSGELFF	TRBJ2-2	TRBV6-4	TRBD1	NA
TGCAGCGTTGTAGATCCGGATCAGCCCCAGCATTTT	CSVVDPDQPQHF	TRBJ1-5	TRBV29-1	NA	NA
TGTGCCAAAAGTGGGGGGGAGATCAGCCCCCAGCATTTT	CAKSGGEISPQHF	TRBJ1-5	TRBV2	NA	few
TGTGCCAGCAGCCCAATTCAGGGGGAGGAAGGCTACACCTTC	CASSPIQGEEGYTF	TRBJ1-2	TRBV9	TRBD1	NA
TGTGCCAGCTCACCTGCAGGGCCCTACGAGCAGTACTTC	CASSPAGPYEQYF	TRBJ2-7	TRBV18	NA	few
TGTGCCGCCGAGGACAGACAGGCTGGTGGCTACACCTTC	CAAEDRQAGGYTF	TRBJ1-2	TRBV2	NA	NA
TGCAGCGTTGAGGACAGATATGGGGGCGGCCTCGGGTACAATGAGCAGTTCTTC	CSVEDRYGGGLGYNEQFF	TRBJ2-1	TRBV29-1	NA	NA
TGTGCCAGCAGCTTAGATCTAAGCGGGACTGAAGCTTTCTTT	CASSLDLSGTEAFF	TRBJ1-1	TRBV11-2	NA	NA
TGTGCCAGCAGCGTTACGTCGACAGGACTCGAGCTGTTTTTT	CASSVTSTGLELFF	TRBJ2-2	TRBV9	NA	few
TGTGCCTGGAGTGGGGGGACTTTGAACACTGAAGCTTTCTTT	CAWSGGTLNTEAFF	TRBJ1-1	TRBV30	NA	once
TGTGCCAGCTCACCACTTCGCGGGGGGGATGAAGCTTTCTTT	CASSPLRGGDEAFF	TRBJ1-1	TRBV18	NA	few
TGTGCCAGCAGCTCGATAGCGGGGAACCAAGAGACCCAGTACTTC	CASSSIAGNQETQYF	TRBJ2-5	TRBV11-2	TRBD2	few
TGTGCCAGCAGCCTGGGGACAGTAAGGGCTGGGGAGCTGTTTTTT	CASSLGTVRAGELFF	TRBJ2-2	TRBV7-2	TRBD1	NA
TGTGCCAGCAAAACAGGGGGCGCAGATACGCAGTATTTT	CASKTGGADTQYF	TRBJ2-3	TRBV6-5	TRBD1	NA
TGTGCCAGTAGTATTCCGGACAGCTCCAATCAGCCCCAGCATTTT	CASSIPDSSNQPQHF	TRBJ1-5	TRBV19	NA	few
TGCGCCAGCAGCGTAGCGGAGTCCTACAATGAGCAGTTCTTC	CASSVAESYNEQFF	TRBJ2-1	TRBV4-3	NA	NA
TGTGCCAGCTCACGAGGGACAGGGGACAATGAGCAGTTCTTC	CASSRGTGDNEQFF	TRBJ2-1	TRBV18	TRBD1	NA
TGTGCCAGCAGCCGTGACAGATACAATGAGCAGTTCTTC	CASSRDRYNEQFF	TRBJ2-1	TRBV7-3	NA	few
TGTGCCAGCAGGGGACAGGATGGCTACACCTTC	CASRGQDGYTF	TRBJ1-2	TRBV6-4	TRBD1	few
TGTGCCAGCAGCGCCGGAGGGTGGGAGCTGTTTTTT	CASSAGGWELFF	TRBJ2-2	TRBV5-6	NA	NA
TGTGCCCACTCCTACCCAGGGGGATACGAGCAGTACTTC	CAHSYPGGYEQYF	TRBJ2-7	TRBV28	TRBD1	NA
TGTGCCACCAGCAGTGGGGGAGGAGGAGGCACAGATACGCAGTATTTT	CATSSGGGGGTDTQYF	TRBJ2-3	TRBV15	NA	few
TGTGCCAGCAGTCTAAGGACTAGCGGTTACAATGAGCAGTTCTTC	CASSLRTSGYNEQFF	TRBJ2-1	TRBV28	TRBD2	NA
TGTGCCAGCAGTGTCCGCCTGAAGACTTATGGCTACACCTTC	CASSVRLKTYGYTF	TRBJ1-2	TRBV2	NA	NA
TGTGCCAGCAGCGTATCCGGACAGGGAAGTGGCTACACCTTC	CASSVSGQGSGYTF	TRBJ1-2	TRBV7-2	TRBD1	few
TGTGCCTGGAGTGTAAATCCTTTCTACGAGCAGTACTTC	CAWSVNPFYEQYF	TRBJ2-7	TRBV30	NA	NA
TGTGCCAGCAGCTTAGTACTAACGAACACCGGGGAGCTGTTTTTT	CASSLVLTNTGELFF	TRBJ2-2	TRBV7-9	NA	NA
TGCGCCAGCAGCCAAGAGGTCAGAGAGACCCAGTACTTC	CASSQEVRETQYF	TRBJ2-5	TRBV4-3	NA	NA
TGTGCCTGGAGTGTTCTAGCGGGAGGGCCGGGTGAGCAGTACTTC	CAWSVLAGGPGEQYF	TRBJ2-7	TRBV30	TRBD2	few
TGCGCCAGCAGTTTCGGGGGTGGCGGATACACCGGGGAGCTGTTTTTT	CASSFGGGGYTGELFF	TRBJ2-2	TRBV5-1	NA	few
TGTGCCAGCAGCCCCGGGACTGGGCAAGAGACCCAGTACTTC	CASSPGTGQETQYF	TRBJ2-5	TRBV5-4	NA	NA
TGTGCCAGCAGCGCACAGACTAGCGGGCCCACGAGCGAGCAGTTCTTC	CASSAQTSGPTSEQFF	TRBJ2-1	TRBV9	TRBD2	few
TGTGCCAGCAGTTTAGGACAGGGCTACGACTTC	CASSLGQGYDF	TRBJ1-2	TRBV7-2	TRBD1	NA
TGCAGCGGGAGGCTCCAGATCCAAGAGACCCAGTACTTC	CSGRLQIQETQYF	TRBJ2-5	TRBV29-1	NA	few
TGTGCCAGCAGCTTAAGACTAGTGGGGACCGGGGAGCTGTTTTTT	CASSLRLVGTGELFF	TRBJ2-2	TRBV7-3	NA	NA
TGTGCCTGGACCCGCACCGGCACTGAAGCTTTCTTT	CAWTRTGTEAFF	TRBJ1-1	TRBV30	NA	few